The clone carrying this T cell receptor beta chain came up a few times. Amplification targeted TCR beta CDR3 regions from RNA transcripts. The HTBI primer set drove a first-round RT-PCR of the TCR CDR3. TCRdb redid the calling of the multiplex PCR reads with MiXCR, one entry per CDR3 protein. The sample shows a few hundred thousand distinct CDR3 sequences, around 16% of them seen only once. The data stem from a study of T cells in Graves' hyperthyroidism and ophthalmopathy. The trim removed 3 bases at V and 6 bases at J, leaving 9 bases unmatched. This CDR3 contains 17 residues. Germline CDR1 and CDR2: SGHTA and FQGTGA. Uncontrolled infection, other autoimmune disease, pregnancy or lactation excluded patients.

The sequence derives from a woman aged 25-40 years with Graves' ophthalmopathy. The V and J genes are TRBV7-3 and TRBJ2-4, with 12 bases fitting TRBD2. Source material: blood. The CDR3 DNA reads as TGTGCCAGCAGCTTGACTAGCGGGAGCGCCGGGATAAACATTCAGTACTTC. Its translation: CASSLTSGSAGINIQYF. The variable domain in full, with the rest retrieved from reference TRBV7-3 and TRBJ2-4, is GAGVSQTPSNKVTEKGKYVELRCDPISGHTALYWYRQSLGQGPEFLIYFQGTGAADDSGLPNDRFFAVRPEGSVSTLKIQRTERGDSAVYLCASSLTSGSAGINIQYFGAGTRLSVL.